Listed below are T cell receptor beta chains from one sample, sequenced in a study of beta chain features in type 1 diabetes. Libraries were prepared by immunoSEQ multiplex PCR; TCRdb keeps only in-frame clonotypes and omits some of them. The sample records about 930,000 clones, 17% being singletons. Sample: naive CD4+ T cells from blood. The source is a woman between 18 and 30 years old in good health. Each CDR3 is given with its conserved first and last residue. A D gene is named only where the DNA matches it firmly. Size tells how often a clone was seen (once, few, many) or the class of an expanded clone, and some rows leave it out.

D,length,V,size,J,CDR3,DNA
TRBD2,15,TRBV28,few,TRBJ2-7,CASSPGTSGTYEQYF,TGTGCCAGCAGCCCGGGGACTAGCGGGACATACGAGCAGTACTTC
-,14,TRBV5-1,-,TRBJ2-3,CASSLERLTDTQYF,TGCGCCAGCAGCTTGGAGAGATTGACAGATACGCAGTATTTT
-,14,TRBV7-9,-,TRBJ1-2,CASRTGAGDYGYTF,TGTGCCAGCCGCACCGGAGCGGGCGACTATGGCTACACCTTC
-,15,TRBV9,few,TRBJ2-2,CASSVGGGYTGELFF,TGTGCCAGCAGCGTAGGCGGAGGGTACACCGGGGAGCTGTTTTTT
-,18,TRBV21-1,-,TRBJ2-5,CASSKFLEGGLAGEAQYF,TGTGCCAGCAGCAAATTTTTGGAGGGGGGGCTAGCGGGAGAGGCCCAGTACTTC
-,14,TRBV27,-,TRBJ2-7,CASSSTRSSYEQYF,TGTGCCAGCAGTTCGACCAGGAGCTCCTACGAGCAGTACTTC
-,13,TRBV7-9,few,TRBJ1-2,CASSKDSYYGYTF,TGTGCCAGCAGCAAAGACAGTTACTATGGCTACACCTTC
TRBD2,16,TRBV18,few,TRBJ2-1,CASSPAAGLAGNGQFF,TGTGCCAGCTCACCAGCGGCGGGACTAGCGGGAAACGGACAGTTCTTC
TRBD2,15,TRBV7-9,few,TRBJ2-7,CASSLATSGSYEQYF,TGTGCCAGCAGCTTAGCAACTAGCGGCTCCTACGAGCAGTACTTC
-,14,TRBV4-3,-,TRBJ2-3,CASSQGLSPDTQYF,TGCGCCAGCAGCCAAGGATTATCTCCAGATACGCAGTATTTT